The sequence of this T cell receptor (beta chain) was determined in a study of T cell responses to AZD1222 COVID-19 vaccine. Study-wide results and limits: Only six or seven AZD1222 recipients tested seropositive at baseline. Unmutated variant regions reportedly attract nearly half of all spike-specific TCRs.

Profiled with immunoSEQ multiplex PCR; TCRdb holds only in-frame clones, not every one. In the table there are about 170,000 clones, 85% to 95% of which are singletons. Comment on this clone: Its antigen is undetermined.

The CDR3 is 14 residues long. Germline V gene lookup returns CDR1 MNHEY and CDR2 SMNVEV (reference sequence). V was pared by 8 bases and J by 7 bases, with 7 bases of the junction left unmatched. Sequencing used peripheral blood, obtained on day 0 of AZD1222 vaccination. The sequence was obtained from an adult in good health. The chain links TRBV27 to TRBJ2-1; 11 nucleotides match TRBD2. The CDR3: CASEASGGHNEQFF. In nucleotides, the CDR3 is TGTGCCAGCGAGGCTAGCGGGGGGCATAATGAGCAGTTCTTC.